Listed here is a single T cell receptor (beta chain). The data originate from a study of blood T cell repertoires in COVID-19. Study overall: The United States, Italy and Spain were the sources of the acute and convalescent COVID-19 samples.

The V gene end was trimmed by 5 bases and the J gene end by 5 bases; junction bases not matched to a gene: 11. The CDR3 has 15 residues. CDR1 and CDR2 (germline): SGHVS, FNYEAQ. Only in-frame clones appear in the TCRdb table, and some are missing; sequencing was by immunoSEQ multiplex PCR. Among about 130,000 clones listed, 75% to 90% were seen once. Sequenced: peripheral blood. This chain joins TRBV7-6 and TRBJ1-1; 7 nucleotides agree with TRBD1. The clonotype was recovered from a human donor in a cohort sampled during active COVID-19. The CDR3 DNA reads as TGTGCCAGCAGCCCTACAGGGGCGGCGGGGACTGAAGCTTTCTTT. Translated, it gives CASSPTGAAGTEAFF. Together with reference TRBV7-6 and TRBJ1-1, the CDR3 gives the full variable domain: GAGVSQSPRYKVTKRGQDVALRCDPISGHVSLYWYRQALGQGPEFLTYFNYEAQQDKSGLPNDRFSAERPEGSISTLTIQRTEQRDSAMYRCASSPTGAAGTEAFFGQGTRLTVV.